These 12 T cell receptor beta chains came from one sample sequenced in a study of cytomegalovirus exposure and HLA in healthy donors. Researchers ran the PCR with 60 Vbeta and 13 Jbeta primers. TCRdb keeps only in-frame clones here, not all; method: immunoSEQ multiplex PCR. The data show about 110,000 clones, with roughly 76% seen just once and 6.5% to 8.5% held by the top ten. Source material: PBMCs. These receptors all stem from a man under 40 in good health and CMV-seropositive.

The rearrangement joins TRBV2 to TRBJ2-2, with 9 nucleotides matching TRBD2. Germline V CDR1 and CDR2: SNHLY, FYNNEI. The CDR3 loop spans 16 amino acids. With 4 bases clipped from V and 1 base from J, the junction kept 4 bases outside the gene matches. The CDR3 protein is CASSVSGGRNTGELFF. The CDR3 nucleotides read TGTGCCAGCAGTGTAAGCGGGGGGCGGAACACCGGGGAGCTGTTTTTT.

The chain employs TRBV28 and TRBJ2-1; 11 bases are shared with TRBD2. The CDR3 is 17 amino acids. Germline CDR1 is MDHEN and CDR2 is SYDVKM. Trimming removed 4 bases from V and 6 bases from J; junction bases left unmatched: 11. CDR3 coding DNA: TGTGCCAGCAGTTACCCCCTAGGTAGCGGGGGGGCCAATGAGCAGTTCTTC. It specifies CASSYPLGSGGANEQFF.

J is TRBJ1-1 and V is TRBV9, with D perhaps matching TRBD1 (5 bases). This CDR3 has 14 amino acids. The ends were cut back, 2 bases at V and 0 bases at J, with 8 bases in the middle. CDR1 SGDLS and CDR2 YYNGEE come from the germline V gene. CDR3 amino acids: CASSVSDMNTEAFF. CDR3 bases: TGTGCCAGCAGCGTTTCGGACATGAACACTGAAGCTTTCTTT.

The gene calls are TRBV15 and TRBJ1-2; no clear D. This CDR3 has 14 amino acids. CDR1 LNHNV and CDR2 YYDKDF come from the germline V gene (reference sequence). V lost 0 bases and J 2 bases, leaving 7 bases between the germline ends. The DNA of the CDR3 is TGTGCCACCAGCAGAGACAGGATGAACTATGGCTACACCTTC. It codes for CATSRDRMNYGYTF.

The CDR3 coding sequence is TGTGCCAGCAGCGTTAGCGGGGGAATGGCAGATACGCAGTATTTT. It specifies CASSVSGGMADTQYF. The J gene is TRBJ2-3, the V gene TRBV9, with 9 bases identical to TRBD2. V dropped 2 bases and J dropped 4; count of bases not matched to a gene: 5. Germline V gene lookup returns CDR1 SGDLS and CDR2 YYNGEE. This CDR3 contains 15 residues.

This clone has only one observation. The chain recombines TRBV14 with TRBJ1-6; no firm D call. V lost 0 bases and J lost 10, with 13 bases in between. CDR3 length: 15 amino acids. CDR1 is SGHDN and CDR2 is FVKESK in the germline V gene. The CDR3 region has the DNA TGTGCCAGCAGCCAAGATGAGGAGGAAAACTCACCCCTCCACTTT. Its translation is CASSQDEEENSPLHF.

The CDR3 spells CASSRRQRTHEAFF. As DNA, the CDR3 is TGTGCCAGCAGCCGCCGACAGAGGACGCATGAAGCTTTCTTT. The rearrangement links TRBV7-2 to TRBJ1-1, with TRBD1 as a possible D gene (5 bases). V dropped 5 bases and J dropped 7 bases, with 17 bases sitting between them. CDR1 is SGHTA and CDR2 is FQGNSA in the germline V gene. The CDR3 is made up of 14 amino acids.

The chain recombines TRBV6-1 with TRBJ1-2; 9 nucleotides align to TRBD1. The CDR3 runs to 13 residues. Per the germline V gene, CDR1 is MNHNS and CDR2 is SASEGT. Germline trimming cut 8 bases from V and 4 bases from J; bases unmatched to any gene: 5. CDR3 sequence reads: CASGTGLSYGYTF. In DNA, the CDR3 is TGTGCCAGCGGGACAGGGCTGAGCTATGGCTACACCTTC.

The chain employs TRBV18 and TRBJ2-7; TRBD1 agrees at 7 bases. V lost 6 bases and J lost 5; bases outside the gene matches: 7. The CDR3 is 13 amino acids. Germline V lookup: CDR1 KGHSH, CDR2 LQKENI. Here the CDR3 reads CASSPRQGHEQYF. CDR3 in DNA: TGTGCCAGCTCGCCCCGACAGGGCCACGAGCAGTACTTC. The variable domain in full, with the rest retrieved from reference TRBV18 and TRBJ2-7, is NAGVMQNPRHLVRRRGQEARLRCSPMKGHSHVYWYRQLPEEGLKFMVYLQKENIIDESGMPKERFSAEFPKEGPSILRIQQVVRGDSAAYFCASSPRQGHEQYFGPGTRLTVT.

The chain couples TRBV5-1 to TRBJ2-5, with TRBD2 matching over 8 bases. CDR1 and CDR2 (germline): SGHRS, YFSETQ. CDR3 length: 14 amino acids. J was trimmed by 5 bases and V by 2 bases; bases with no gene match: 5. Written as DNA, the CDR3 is TGCGCCAGCAGCTTCTATAGCGGGATGGAGACCCAGTACTTC. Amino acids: CASSFYSGMETQYF.

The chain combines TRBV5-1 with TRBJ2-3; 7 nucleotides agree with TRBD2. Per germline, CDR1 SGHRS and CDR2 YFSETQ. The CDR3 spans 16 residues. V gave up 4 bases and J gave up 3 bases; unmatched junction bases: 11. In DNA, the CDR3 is TGCGCCAGCAGCGCGCCCCAAGCGGGGAATACAGATACGCAGTATTTT. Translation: CASSAPQAGNTDTQYF.

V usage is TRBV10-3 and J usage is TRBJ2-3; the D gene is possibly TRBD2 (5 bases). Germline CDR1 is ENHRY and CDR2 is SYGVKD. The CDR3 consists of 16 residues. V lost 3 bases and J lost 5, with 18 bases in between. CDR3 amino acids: CAISDGPSLTVDTQYF. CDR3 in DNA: TGTGCCATCAGTGACGGTCCTAGCCTTACGGTAGATACGCAGTATTTT.